Each of the 22 T cell receptor beta chains below was sequenced from the same sample in a study of shared clonotypes between healthy human individuals. Produced via immunoSEQ multiplex PCR; TCRdb's table is partial and in-frame only. The sample includes some 1.5 million clones, around 95% seen only once; the top ten take roughly 1.2%. What was sequenced was naive CD4+ T cells sorted from blood. Regarding subset: CD45RA+ positively selected. Receptor source: a young man in good health.

The chain employs TRBV5-1 and TRBJ1-3, with TRBD1 identical over 8 bases. Germline V gene lookup returns CDR1 SGHRS and CDR2 YFSETQ. The trim removed 3 bases at V and 3 bases at J, leaving 11 bases unmatched. This CDR3 region has 17 residues. CDR3 DNA: TGCGCCAGCAGCTCAAATTTACAGGGGGAACTTGGAAACACCATATATTTT. Translating gives CASSSNLQGELGNTIYF.

Concerning this clone itself: This sample also contains other DNA sequences that code for the same CDR3. The genes are TRBV11-3 and TRBJ2-3, with 10 bases aligning to TRBD1. This CDR3 has 16 residues. V was pared by 5 bases and J by 0 bases, with 5 bases of the junction left unmatched. CDR1 and CDR2 from the germline V gene are SGHNT and YENEEA. In nucleotides, the CDR3 is TGTGCCAGCAGCCCGGGACAGGGGAGAAGCACAGATACGCAGTATTTT. Protein sequence: CASSPGQGRSTDTQYF.

The V and J genes are TRBV7-3 and TRBJ2-1; 10 bases line up with TRBD2. Germline assignment: CDR1 SGHTA and CDR2 FQGTGA. V shed 6 bases, J shed 6 bases, and the junction held 5 bases outside the gene matches. CDR3 length: 14 residues. Here the CDR3 DNA reads TGTGCCAGCAGTCGGACTAGCGGCGGCAATGAGCAGTTCTTC. Protein product: CASSRTSGGNEQFF.

CDR3 sequence reads: CASSYCIAESNQPQHF. CDR3 nucleotide sequence: TGTGCCAGCAGTTACTGCATTGCGGAAAGCAATCAGCCCCAGCATTTT. This chain uses TRBV6-7 with TRBJ1-5, with D hard to call. TRBV6-7 is an ORF, with its function uncertain. The CDR3 runs 16 residues. The V end lost 1 base, the J end lost 1 base, and 11 bases lay between the germline ends.

The DNA of the CDR3 is TGTGCCACCAGCAGACCCGCCGGGACGGGCTACGAGCAGTACTTC. Protein product: CATSRPAGTGYEQYF. The V call is TRBV15, the J call TRBJ2-7; the D gene could be TRBD1 or TRBD2 (5 bases each). The CDR3 length is 15 residues. V was cut by 2 bases and J by 3 bases, with 14 bases left in between. The germline V gene has CDR1 LNHNV and CDR2 YYDKDF (reference sequence). Supplemented by reference TRBV15 and TRBJ2-7, the full variable domain reads DAMVIQNPRYQVTQFGKPVTLSCSQTLNHNVMYWYQQKSSQAPKLLFHYYDKDFNNEADTPDNFQSRRPNTSFCFLDIRSPGLGDTAMYLCATSRPAGTGYEQYFGPGTRLTVT.

V is TRBV27 and J is TRBJ2-5; 9 bases fit TRBD1. Losses at the gene ends were 6 bases for V and 9 bases for J; bases not matched to a gene: 8. There are 13 residues in the CDR3. Germline CDR1 is MNHEY and CDR2 is SMNVEV (reference sequence). CDR3 sequence reads: CASSGTGHTAQYF. CDR3 bases: TGTGCCAGCAGCGGGACAGGGCACACGGCCCAGTACTTC.

V and J are TRBV19 and TRBJ2-1; 8 nucleotides match TRBD1. The V gene end was trimmed by 3 bases and the J gene end by 2 bases; junction bases not matched to a gene: 6. Germline V gene lookup returns CDR1 LNHDA and CDR2 SQIVND (reference sequence). The CDR3 spans 16 residues. The CDR3 loop reads CASSIPGQVTYNEQFF. CDR3 in DNA: TGTGCCAGTAGTATCCCGGGACAGGTAACCTACAATGAGCAGTTCTTC.

V usage is TRBV5-1 and J usage is TRBJ1-3, with D unclear. The CDR3 consists of 15 residues. CDR1 SGHRS and CDR2 YFSETQ come from the germline V gene. V was clipped by 0 bases and J by 2 bases, with 9 bases between them. CDR3 nucleotides: TGCGCCAGCAGCTTGGCCATCGCTCCTGGAAACACCATATATTTT. Its translation is CASSLAIAPGNTIYF.

This rearrangement joins TRBV6-1 to TRBJ2-7; the D gene could be TRBD1 or TRBD2 (5 bases each). The CDR3 extends over 15 amino acids. CDR1 is MNHNS and CDR2 is SASEGT in the germline V gene. V was shortened by 1 base and J by 4 bases, with 14 bases between the two germline ends. The CDR3 loop is CASSEVGTSLYEQYF. DNA for the CDR3: TGTGCCAGCAGTGAAGTCGGGACCTCTTTGTACGAGCAGTACTTC.

The chain is built from TRBV6-1 and TRBJ2-7; TRBD1 aligns across 7 bases. Germline CDR1 MNHNS, CDR2 SASEGT. After removal of 7 bases from V and 3 bases from J, the junction contained 9 bases not matched to a gene. This CDR3 has 14 amino acids. CDR3 sequence: CASILDRVFYEQYF. The CDR3 bases are TGTGCCAGCATCCTAGACAGGGTATTCTACGAGCAGTACTTC.

This clone was seen a handful of times. The chain uses TRBV9 and TRBJ2-7; D perhaps matches TRBD1 (6 bases). Looked up from germline, CDR1 is SGDLS and CDR2 is YYNGEE. Trimming cost V 0 bases and J 3 bases, with 10 bases left between them. This CDR3 has 14 residues. The chain's CDR3 is CASSVATGFYEQYF. The CDR3 DNA follows: TGTGCCAGCAGCGTAGCCACAGGGTTCTACGAGCAGTACTTC.

About this clone itself: The junction shows a germline mismatch at one end, possibly a read error. The V gene is TRBV7-7, the J gene TRBJ2-5; D remains ambiguous. The CDR3 has 13 amino acids. Germline-derived CDR1 and CDR2 are SSHAT and FNYEAQ (reference sequence). The CDR3 DNA sequence: TGTGCTAGCAGCTTATGGGTCCAAGAGACCCAGTACTTC. Its translation: CASSLWVQETQYF.

V is TRBV2 and J is TRBJ2-7, with D perhaps given as TRBD1 or TRBD2 (7 bases each). This CDR3 region has 13 residues. Germline CDR1 is SNHLY and CDR2 is FYNNEI. Trimming shortened V by 6 bases and J by 5 bases, and 14 bases separated the two germline ends. The chain's CDR3 is CASRARGRDEQYF. CDR3 nucleotide sequence: TGTGCCAGCAGGGCCAGGGGGAGGGACGAGCAGTACTTC. Full variable domain (missing parts from reference TRBV2 and TRBJ2-7): EPEVTQTPSHQVTQMGQEVILRCVPISNHLYFYWYRQILGQKVEFLVSFYNNEISEKSEIFDDQFSVERPDGSNFTLKIRSTKLEDSAMYFCASRARGRDEQYFGPGTRLTVT.

The V call is TRBV2, the J call TRBJ1-3; weak D call: TRBD1 (6 bases). CDR1 is SNHLY, CDR2 FYNNEI, per germline. The CDR3 covers 15 residues. Between the trimmed V and J ends, which lost 6 bases and 0 bases, there was a span of 12 bases. This CDR3 is CASRLGQISGNTIYF. The DNA for the CDR3 is TGTGCCAGCAGACTTGGACAGATCTCTGGAAACACCATATATTTT.

This sequence joins TRBV5-1 and TRBJ2-3; 9 bases are shared with TRBD1. This CDR3 region has 15 residues. With 2 bases clipped from V and 4 bases from J, the junction kept 5 bases outside the gene matches. CDR1 is SGHRS and CDR2 is YFSETQ in the germline V gene. The CDR3 DNA is TGCGCCAGCAGCTTCCGGGACAGGGATGCAGATACGCAGTATTTT. This translates into CASSFRDRDADTQYF.

The chain has TRBV12-2 and TRBJ1-1; the table's TRBD1 call for D was not verified on the DNA. TRBV12-2 corresponds to a pseudogene. The CDR3 length is 15 residues. For the CDR3, the DNA is TGTGCAAGTCGCTTAAGAACAGGAGACGTTATTGAAGCTTTCTTT. Translated, it gives CASRLRTGDVIEAFF.

The chain links TRBV27 to TRBJ2-7, with 11 bases identical to TRBD2. J gave up 0 bases and V 6 bases, and 4 bases lay outside the gene matches. This CDR3 region has 15 residues. In germline, CDR1 is MNHEY, CDR2 SMNVEV (reference sequence). The CDR3 region has the DNA TGTGCCAGCAGCCCCGGGACTAGCGGCTCCTACGAGCAGTACTTC. Translation: CASSPGTSGSYEQYF.

V gene TRBV7-3 combines with J gene TRBJ2-1; tentatively, D is TRBD2 (6 bases). The germline V gene encodes CDR1 SGHTA and CDR2 FQGTGA. The CDR3 is 15 residues long. The V gene lost 5 bases and the J gene lost 0 bases, with 11 bases spanning the gap. CDR3 nucleotide sequence: TGTGCCAGCAGCCCGGGACTCCCCTCCTACAATGAGCAGTTCTTC. Protein: CASSPGLPSYNEQFF.

The chain combines TRBV5-1 with TRBJ2-5; D call uncertain. V lost 3 bases to trimming and J lost 3 bases, with 9 bases between them. CDR3 length: 13 residues. Germline loops: CDR1 SGHRS, CDR2 YFSETQ. The CDR3 sequence is CASSSRNKETQYF. The CDR3 DNA is TGCGCCAGCAGCTCCCGAAATAAAGAGACCCAGTACTTC.

In this sample, this clone turned up once. The chain's CDR3 is CASSLATGGADTQYF. The CDR3 DNA sequence: TGTGCCAGCAGCTTAGCGACAGGGGGGGCAGATACGCAGTATTTT. The chain combines TRBV7-9 with TRBJ2-3, with TRBD1 identical over 9 bases. The CDR3 runs to 15 residues. Germline V gene sequence: CDR1 SEHNR, CDR2 FQNEAQ (reference sequence). Trimming at V came to 0 bases and at J to 4 bases, leaving 2 bases not matched to a gene.

V usage is TRBV5-1 and J usage is TRBJ1-1, with D tentatively TRBD1 (5 bases). The length of the CDR3 is 14 residues. Trimming took off 1 base at V and 3 bases at J, with 10 bases between the two ends. The germline gives CDR1 SGHRS, CDR2 YFSETQ. The CDR3: CASSLRQGYTEAFF. Written as DNA, the CDR3 is TGCGCCAGCAGCTTGCGGCAGGGATACACTGAAGCTTTCTTT.

The chain couples TRBV5-1 to TRBJ1-1, with TRBD1 matching over 9 bases. Per germline, CDR1 SGHRS and CDR2 YFSETQ. The CDR3 is 16 amino acids. V lost 1 base and J lost 4; bases outside the gene matches: 8. CDR3 coding DNA: TGCGCCAGCAGCTTGTTCTCCATGACAGGGGGCACTGAAGCTTTCTTT. Residues: CASSLFSMTGGTEAFF.